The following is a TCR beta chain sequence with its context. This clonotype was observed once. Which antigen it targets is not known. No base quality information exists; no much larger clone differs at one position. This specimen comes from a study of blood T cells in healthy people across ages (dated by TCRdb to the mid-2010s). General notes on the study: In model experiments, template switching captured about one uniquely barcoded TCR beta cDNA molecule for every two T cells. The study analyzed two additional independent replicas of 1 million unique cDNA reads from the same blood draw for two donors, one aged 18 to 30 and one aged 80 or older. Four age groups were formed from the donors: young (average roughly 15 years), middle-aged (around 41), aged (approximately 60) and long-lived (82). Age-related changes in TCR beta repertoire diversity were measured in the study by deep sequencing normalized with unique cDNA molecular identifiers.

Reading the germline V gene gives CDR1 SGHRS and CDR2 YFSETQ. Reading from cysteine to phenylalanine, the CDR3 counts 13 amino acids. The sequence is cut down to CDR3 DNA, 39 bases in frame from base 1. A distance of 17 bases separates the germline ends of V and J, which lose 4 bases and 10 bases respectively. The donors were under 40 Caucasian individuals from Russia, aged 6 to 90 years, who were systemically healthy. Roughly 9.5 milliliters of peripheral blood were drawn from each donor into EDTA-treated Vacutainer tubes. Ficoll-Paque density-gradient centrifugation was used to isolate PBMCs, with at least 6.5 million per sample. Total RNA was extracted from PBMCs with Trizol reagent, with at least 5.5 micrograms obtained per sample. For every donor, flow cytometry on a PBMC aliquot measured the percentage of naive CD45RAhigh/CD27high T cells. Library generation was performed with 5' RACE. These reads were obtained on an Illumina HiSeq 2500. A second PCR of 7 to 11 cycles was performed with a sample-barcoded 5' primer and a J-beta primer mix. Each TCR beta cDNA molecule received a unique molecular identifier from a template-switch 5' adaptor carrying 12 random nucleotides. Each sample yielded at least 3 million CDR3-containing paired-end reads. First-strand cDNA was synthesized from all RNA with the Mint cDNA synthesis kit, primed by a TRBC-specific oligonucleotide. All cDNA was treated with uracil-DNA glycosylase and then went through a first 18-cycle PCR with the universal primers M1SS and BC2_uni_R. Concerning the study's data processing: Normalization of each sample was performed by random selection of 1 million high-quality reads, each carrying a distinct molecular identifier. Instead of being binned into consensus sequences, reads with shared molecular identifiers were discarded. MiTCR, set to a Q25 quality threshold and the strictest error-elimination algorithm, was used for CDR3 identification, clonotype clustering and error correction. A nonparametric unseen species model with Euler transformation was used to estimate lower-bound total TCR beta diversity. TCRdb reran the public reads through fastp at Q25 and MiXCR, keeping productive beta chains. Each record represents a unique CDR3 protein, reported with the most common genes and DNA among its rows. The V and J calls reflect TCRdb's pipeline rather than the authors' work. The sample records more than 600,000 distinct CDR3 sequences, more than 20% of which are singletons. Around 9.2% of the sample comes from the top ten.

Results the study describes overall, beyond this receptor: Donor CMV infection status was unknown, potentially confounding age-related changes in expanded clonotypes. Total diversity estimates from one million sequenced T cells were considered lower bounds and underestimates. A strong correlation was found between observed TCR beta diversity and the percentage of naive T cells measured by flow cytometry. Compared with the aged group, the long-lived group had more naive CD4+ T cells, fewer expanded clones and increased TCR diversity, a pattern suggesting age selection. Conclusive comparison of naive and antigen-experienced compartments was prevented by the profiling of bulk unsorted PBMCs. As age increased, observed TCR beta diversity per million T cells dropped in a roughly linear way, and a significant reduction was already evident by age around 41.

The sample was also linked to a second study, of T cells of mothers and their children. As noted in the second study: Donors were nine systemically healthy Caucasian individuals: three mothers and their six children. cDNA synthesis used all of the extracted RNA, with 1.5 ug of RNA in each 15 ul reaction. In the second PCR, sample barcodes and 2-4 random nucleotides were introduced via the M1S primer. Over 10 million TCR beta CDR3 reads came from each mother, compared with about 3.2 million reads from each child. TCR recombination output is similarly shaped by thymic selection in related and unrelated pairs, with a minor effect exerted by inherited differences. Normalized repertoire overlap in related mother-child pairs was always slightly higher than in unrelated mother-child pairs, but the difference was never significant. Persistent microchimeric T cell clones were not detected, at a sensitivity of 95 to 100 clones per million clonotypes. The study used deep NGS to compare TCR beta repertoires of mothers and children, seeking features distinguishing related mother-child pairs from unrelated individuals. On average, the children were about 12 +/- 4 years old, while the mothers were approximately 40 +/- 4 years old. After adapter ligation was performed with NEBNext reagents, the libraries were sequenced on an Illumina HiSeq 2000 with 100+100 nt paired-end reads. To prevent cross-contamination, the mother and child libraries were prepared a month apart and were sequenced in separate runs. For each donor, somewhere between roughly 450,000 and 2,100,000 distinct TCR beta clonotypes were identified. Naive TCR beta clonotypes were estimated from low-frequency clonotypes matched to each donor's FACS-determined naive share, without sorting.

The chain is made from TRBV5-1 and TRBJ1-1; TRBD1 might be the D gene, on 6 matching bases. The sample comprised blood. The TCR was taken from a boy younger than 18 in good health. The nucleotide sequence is TGCGCCAGCAGCATTTTACAGGGCATGGGAGCTTTCTTT. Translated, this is CASSILQGMGAFF.